This T cell receptor beta chain emerged from a study of CD8 T cells in ankylosing spondylitis. General study findings and limits: Seven to nine highly homologous variants formed a TCR beta motif that appeared characteristic of ankylosing spondylitis blood. The clones that were linked to disease were reported to be significantly enriched in matched synovial fluid samples from ankylosing spondylitis patients.

V was cut by 0 bases and J by 8 bases, with 17 bases left in between. Germline V gene data show CDR1 as LNHNV and CDR2 as YYDKDF (reference sequence). The CDR3 is 16 amino acids. Using quantitative 5'-RACE with molecular barcodes, the authors made TCR beta libraries. MiXCR was run by TCRdb on the 5' RACE reads, yielding one entry per CDR3 protein. This table holds under 300,000 distinct CDR3 sequences, about 10% found once. This clonotype has at least ten counts. Antigen: not known. The chain combines TRBV15 with TRBJ2-1; D not resolved. The receptor comes from a male donor with ankylosing spondylitis or in good health (not recorded which). Sequenced sample: blood, either unsorted or a sorted T cell fraction (not recorded which). CDR3 nucleotide sequence: TGTGCCACCAGCAGAGATTTCCCCCTGCGAGTCCATGAGCAGTTCTTC. Its translation: CATSRDFPLRVHEQFF. Looking up the rest from reference TRBV15 and TRBJ2-1 gives the full variable domain: DAMVIQNPRYQVTQFGKPVTLSCSQTLNHNVMYWYQQKSSQAPKLLFHYYDKDFNNEADTPDNFQSRRPNTSFCFLDIRSPGLGDTAMYLCATSRDFPLRVHEQFFGPGTRLTVL.